This T cell receptor (beta chain) was obtained from a study of blood T cell repertoires in COVID-19. Authors' analysis steps: It was from reference gene primer amplification that nucleated cell counts were estimated. Method: immunoSEQ multiplex PCR; TCRdb's copy keeps in-frame clones and lacks some. From that table come the V and J calls and clone size; the DNA was used to work out D and trimming. Counted here are about 180,000 clones, approximately 85% occurring once; the ten biggest clones make up more than 2.5%. The CDR3 length is 16 residues. The sequenced sample consisted of peripheral blood. The V gene is TRBV21-1, the J gene TRBJ2-3; the DNA was not compared with TRBD2, the D call given in the table. TRBV21-1 is a pseudogene locus. This TCR was recovered from a man in his 60s with acute or convalescent COVID-19. The DNA of the CDR3 is TGTGCCAGCAGCATAGACTCTCTTAGACGTACAGATACGCAGTATTTT. Its protein product is CASSIDSLRRTDTQYF.